The rows below give T cell receptor beta chains drawn from one sample of a study of control samples from healthy donors and cancer patients. Data came from immunoSEQ multiplex PCR; TCRdb stores just in-frame clones and leaves some out. This repertoire shows fewer than 100,000 clones, more than 70% found once; its top ten account for 4.5% to 6%. Input material: blood. All receptors come from a woman in her 50s in good health. Both conserved end residues are part of each CDR3. A D gene is named only where the DNA matches it firmly. A clone size is listed for some rows: how often the clone was seen (once, few, many), or a class if it is expanded.

v_call,clone_size,d_call,j_call,cdr3_nt,cdr3_aa
TRBV19,NA,TRBD1,TRBJ2-2,TGTGCCAGTAGAGGATCCGGGACAGGGTACACCGGGGAGCTGTTTTTT,CASRGSGTGYTGELFF
TRBV10-3,NA,NA,TRBJ2-6,TGTGCCATCAGTGAGTCGGGCTCTGGGGCCAACGTCCTGACTTTC,CAISESGSGANVLTF
TRBV6-5,NA,NA,TRBJ1-1,TGTGCCAGCAGTTACTCGAGTAAGAGGGCGGAAGCTTTCTTT,CASSYSSKRAEAFF
TRBV11-2,once,NA,TRBJ2-3,TGTGCCAGCAGCGTAGGGACAGATACGCAGTATTTT,CASSVGTDTQYF
TRBV5-6,NA,NA,TRBJ1-6,TGTGCCAGCAGCACCCCTTCCGCCTCCTTCCCCCTCCACTTT,CASSTPSASFPLHF
TRBV7-8,NA,NA,TRBJ2-3,TGTGCCAGCAGCTTAGCGGCATTAGGTACGCAGTATTTT,CASSLAALGTQYF
TRBV6-2/TRBV6-3,NA,NA,TRBJ1-2,TGTGCCAGCAGTTACTCTGTAGACAGGTTAATCGGCTACACCTTC,CASSYSVDRLIGYTF
TRBV29-1,NA,NA,TRBJ2-3,TGCAGCGTTGGCGGTGCCGGCACAGATACGCAGTATTTT,CSVGGAGTDTQYF
TRBV7-9,NA,NA,TRBJ2-7,TGTGCCAGCAGCTTAGTGGGACCGGCAACTTCAGTCGGGTACGAGCAGTACTTC,CASSLVGPATSVGYEQYF
TRBV11-2,NA,NA,TRBJ2-7,TGTGCCAGCAGCTCGCGGACGACGGCCAACGAGCAGTACTTC,CASSSRTTANEQYF
TRBV7-2,NA,NA,TRBJ2-7,TGTGCCAGCAGCCTCGGGACTTTTTACGAGCAGTACTTC,CASSLGTFYEQYF
TRBV3-1/TRBV3-2,NA,TRBD1,TRBJ1-2,TGTGCCAGCAGCCAAGATCGGACAGGGGTTGTGCACTATGGCTACACCTTC,CASSQDRTGVVHYGYTF
TRBV19,few,TRBD1,TRBJ1-3,TGTGCCAGCCGTACAGGGGCAGGAAACACCATATATTTT,CASRTGAGNTIYF
TRBV28,NA,TRBD1,TRBJ1-2,TGTGCCAGCAGGACCCTTGGAGGGGGCGCCGCTTCTAACTATGGCTACACCTTC,CASRTLGGGAASNYGYTF
TRBV27,NA,NA,TRBJ1-2,TGTGCCAGCAGTTTTTTGTCAGGGGAGGGCTACACCTTC,CASSFLSGEGYTF
TRBV7-2,once,NA,TRBJ2-4,TGTGCCAGCAGCTTACAGAAAATTCAGTACTTC,CASSLQKIQYF
TRBV3-1/TRBV3-2,NA,TRBD1,TRBJ1-3,TGTGCCAGCAGCCTAGACAGGGGGTGGTCTGGAAACACCATATATTTT,CASSLDRGWSGNTIYF
TRBV5-5,NA,TRBD1,TRBJ2-3,TGTGCCAGCAGCTTGGTCCGACAGGGGGGGAACACAGATACGCAGTATTTT,CASSLVRQGGNTDTQYF
TRBV4-1,NA,NA,TRBJ2-1,TGCGCCAGCAGCCAGTCGGTTTATGAGCAGTTCTTC,CASSQSVYEQFF
TRBV15,NA,NA,TRBJ1-4,TGTGCCACCAGCAGAGATCAATTGTTGGCTAATGAAAAACTGTTTTTT,CATSRDQLLANEKLFF
TRBV2,NA,NA,TRBJ2-7,TGTGCCAGCAGTGTAAAGTATTCCCAGGACGCCTACGAGCAGTACTTC,CASSVKYSQDAYEQYF
TRBV6-2/TRBV6-3,once,TRBD2,TRBJ2-1,TGTGCCAGCAGTTTCGGGACTAGCTCCAATGAGCAGTTCTTC,CASSFGTSSNEQFF